A single sample gave rise to the 30 T cell receptor beta chains below, sequenced in a study of blood T cell repertoires in COVID-19. TCRdb keeps only in-frame clones here, not all; method: immunoSEQ multiplex PCR. The data hold 85,000 to 120,000 clones, with around 80% observed a single time. The specimen was peripheral blood. The source of these receptors is a woman aged 55-75 years with acute or convalescent COVID-19.

The chain carries TRBV9 and TRBJ1-5; 9 bases are shared with TRBD1. Germline trimming cut 1 base from V and 0 bases from J; bases unmatched to any gene: 11. From germline, CDR1 is SGDLS and CDR2 YYNGEE. The CDR3 spans 19 residues. The CDR3 DNA is TGTGCCAGCAGCGTACCAACAGGGGGCTCGGGCAATAGCAATCAGCCCCAGCATTTT. This sequence encodes CASSVPTGGSGNSNQPQHF.

The rearrangement links TRBV6-6 to TRBJ2-3; perhaps TRBD1 as D (5 bases). The V end lost 2 bases, the J end lost 4 bases, and 13 bases lay between the germline ends. Germline CDR1 reads MNHNY; CDR2 reads SVGAGI (reference sequence). The CDR3 has 15 residues. This CDR3 reads CASSYPDRTADTQYF. The CDR3 DNA is TGTGCCAGCAGTTACCCCGACAGAACGGCAGATACGCAGTATTTT.

This chain uses TRBV2 with TRBJ2-1; 11 nucleotides line up with TRBD2. This CDR3 is 14 amino acids long. Per germline, CDR1 SNHLY and CDR2 FYNNEI. V dropped 7 bases and J dropped 9; count of bases not matched to a gene: 8. Here the CDR3 DNA reads TGTGCCAGCAAAGGGACTAGCGGCAAGGGTGAGCAGTTCTTC. It specifies CASKGTSGKGEQFF.

The gene calls are TRBV7-8 and TRBJ2-5, with 10 bases identical to TRBD1. V trimming: 5 bases; J trimming: 4 bases; junction bases outside the gene matches: 13. CDR3 length: 17 amino acids. Germline V gene data show CDR1 as SGHVS and CDR2 as FQNEAQ. In DNA form, the CDR3 reads TGTGCCAGCAGCGCCGGGACAGGGGTTACCTTGGGAGAGACCCAGTACTTC. It translates to CASSAGTGVTLGETQYF.

This chain uses TRBV6-5 with TRBJ2-5, with 10 positions matching TRBD2. Germline V lookup: CDR1 MNHEY, CDR2 SVGAGI. The V segment lost 2 bases and the J segment 5 bases; nucleotides outside the gene matches: 8. The CDR3 consists of 16 residues. CDR3 amino acids: CASSYTAGLAYETQYF. In DNA form, the CDR3 reads TGTGCCAGCAGTTACACCGCGGGACTAGCGTACGAGACCCAGTACTTC.

The V gene is TRBV5-4, the J gene TRBJ2-6, with unresolved D. The CDR3 spans 17 residues. Trimming took off 1 base at V and 0 bases at J, with 11 bases between the two ends. Germline loops: CDR1 SGHNT, CDR2 YYREEE (reference sequence). The CDR3 DNA sequence: TGTGCCAGCAGCTTGTACCGAGGAGCCTCTGGGGCCAACGTCCTGACTTTC. It translates to CASSLYRGASGANVLTF.

V gene TRBV18 combines with J gene TRBJ2-6; D is unclear. This CDR3 has 17 amino acids. Trimming cost V 3 bases and J 1 base, with 13 bases left between them. Germline values: CDR1 KGHSH, CDR2 LQKENI. The CDR3 nucleotides read TGTGCCAGCTCACCTGCCAGACCTAGGTCTGGGGCCAACGTCCTGACTTTC. Translation gives CASSPARPRSGANVLTF.

This chain connects TRBV19 to TRBJ1-2; 10 bases are a match to TRBD1. The CDR3 consists of 14 residues. The V gene's germline CDR1 is LNHDA and CDR2 SQIVND (reference sequence). V trimming: 5 bases; J trimming: 3 bases; junction bases outside the gene matches: 3. In DNA, the CDR3 is TGTGCCAGTAGTCCCGGGACAGGGGACTATGGCTACACCTTC. This translates into CASSPGTGDYGYTF. Based on the CDR3 plus reference TRBV19 and TRBJ1-2, the full variable domain is DGGITQSPKYLFRKEGQNVTLSCEQNLNHDAMYWYRQDPGQGLRLIYYSQIVNDFQKGDIAEGYSVSREKKESFPLTVTSAQKNPTAFYLCASSPGTGDYGYTFGSGTRLTVV.

This sequence joins TRBV3-1 (or the pseudogene TRBV3-2) and TRBJ2-3; possibly TRBD2 for D (5 bases). Germline CDR1 is LGHDT and CDR2 is YNNKEL (reference sequence). The CDR3 extends over 13 amino acids. V was pared by 4 bases and J by 6 bases, with 11 bases between. The CDR3 reads CASSRRGSDTQYF. CDR3 nucleotides: TGTGCCAGCAGCCGCCGCGGGTCCGATACGCAGTATTTT.

This clone came up a few times. V and J are TRBV4-2 and TRBJ1-1, with 8 nucleotides matching TRBD1. Germline V gene sequence: CDR1 LGHNA, CDR2 YNFKEQ. The CDR3 has 15 amino acids. The ends lost 3 bases at V and 3 bases at J; junction bases unmatched: 6. In nucleotides, the CDR3 is TGTGCCAGCAGCCACCGGACAGGGAGGGACACTGAAGCTTTCTTT. This gives the protein CASSHRTGRDTEAFF.

The rearrangement uses TRBV3-1 (or the pseudogene TRBV3-2) and TRBJ2-5; a possible D gene is TRBD2 (6 bases). Germline CDR1 reads LGHDT; CDR2 reads YNNKEL (reference sequence). The CDR3 extends over 16 amino acids. With 4 bases removed from V and 2 bases from J, the gap between germline ends came to 17 bases. The CDR3 nucleotides read TGTGCCAGCAGCCCTCCGTCAACGCGGGGTCAAGAGACCCAGTACTTC. It specifies CASSPPSTRGQETQYF.

The chain is built from TRBV6-5 and TRBJ1-3; D is possibly TRBD1 (5 bases). V was cut by 7 bases and J by 0 bases, with 13 bases left in between. Germline CDR1 and CDR2: MNHEY and SVGAGI. This CDR3 is built from 15 residues. The CDR3 nucleotides read TGTGCCAGCACTAGGGGCAGCAGCTCTGGAAACACCATATATTTT. Protein: CASTRGSSSGNTIYF.

This chain links TRBV3-1 (or the pseudogene TRBV3-2) with TRBJ1-6; D not certain. Germline assignment: CDR1 LGHDT and CDR2 YNNKEL (reference sequence). The CDR3 length is 13 residues. V was shortened by 1 base and J by 9 bases, with 7 bases between the two germline ends. CDR3 amino acids: CASSQALGSPLHF. The CDR3 DNA reads TGTGCCAGCAGCCAAGCTCTCGGTTCACCCCTCCACTTT.

The chain links TRBV5-4 to TRBJ1-2; 7 nucleotides line up with TRBD1. Trimming at V came to 4 bases and at J to 7 bases, leaving 7 bases not matched to a gene. Germline-derived CDR1 and CDR2 are SGHNT and YYREEE (reference sequence). This CDR3 is built from 13 residues. CDR3 in amino acids: CASSVQGQPGYTF. CDR3 in DNA: TGTGCCAGCAGCGTCCAGGGACAGCCTGGCTACACCTTC. The full variable domain, its missing parts supplied by reference TRBV5-4 and TRBJ1-2, is ETGVTQSPTHLIKTRGQQVTLRCSSQSGHNTVSWYQQALGQGPQFIFQYYREEENGRGNFPPRFSGLQFPNYSSELNVNALELDDSALYLCASSVQGQPGYTFGSGTRLTVV.

V usage is TRBV5-1 and J usage is TRBJ1-1; D is uncertain. Germline-derived CDR1 and CDR2 are SGHRS and YFSETQ. V was shortened by 3 bases and J by 2 bases, with 14 bases between the two germline ends. The CDR3 length is 15 residues. CDR3 amino acids: CASSSLGLYNTEAFF. CDR3 nucleotide sequence: TGCGCCAGCAGCTCACTCGGACTCTACAACACTGAAGCTTTCTTT.

The chain carries TRBV9 and TRBJ2-2; possibly TRBD1 for D (6 bases). The CDR3 consists of 13 residues. Between the trimmed V and J ends, which lost 7 bases and 2 bases, there was a span of 9 bases. Looked up from germline, CDR1 is SGDLS and CDR2 is YYNGEE. This CDR3 is CASGGVNTGELFF. CDR3 bases: TGTGCCAGCGGGGGCGTAAACACCGGGGAGCTGTTTTTT.

The chain combines TRBV6-5 with TRBJ1-4, with TRBD1 identical over 7 bases. This CDR3 comprises 14 residues. Germline trimming cut 5 bases from V and 8 bases from J; bases unmatched to any gene: 8. Germline V lookup: CDR1 MNHEY, CDR2 SVGAGI. The CDR3 loop is CASSIGTVKEKLFF. Here the CDR3 DNA reads TGTGCCAGCAGTATCGGGACAGTTAAAGAAAAACTGTTTTTT.

The rearrangement uses TRBV5-5 and TRBJ1-3; 9 bases map to TRBD1. The CDR3 totals 16 residues. CDR1 SGHKS and CDR2 YYEKEE come from the germline V gene (reference sequence). The ends lost 3 bases at V and 7 bases at J; junction bases unmatched: 11. CDR3 coding DNA: TGTGCCAGCAGCTCGCCCGGACAGGGGCGAGGGAACACCATATATTTT. Its translation: CASSSPGQGRGNTIYF.

V is TRBV7-9 and J is TRBJ2-2, with D tentatively TRBD1 (6 bases). The CDR3 covers 14 residues. V was shortened by 1 base and J by 6 bases, with 9 bases between the two germline ends. Germline V CDR1 and CDR2: SEHNR, FQNEAQ (reference sequence). The CDR3 coding sequence is TGTGCCAGCAGCTTAGACAGGGAGCCCGGGGAGCTGTTTTTT. Its protein product is CASSLDREPGELFF.

This chain joins TRBV12-3 or TRBV12-4 and TRBJ1-1; possibly TRBD1 for D (5 bases). Trimming left V 6 bases short and J 13 bases short, with 12 bases between. The CDR3 runs to 10 residues. CDR3 in amino acids: CASSGREGFF. Here the CDR3 DNA reads TGTGCCAGCAGCGGCAGGGAGGGTTTCTTT.

The genes are TRBV19 and TRBJ1-6, with 10 bases fitting TRBD1. From germline, CDR1 is LNHDA and CDR2 SQIVND (reference sequence). This CDR3 spans 14 amino acids. Germline trimming cut 6 bases from V and 7 bases from J; bases unmatched to any gene: 3. CDR3 sequence: CASRPGQGNSPLHF. CDR3 nucleotides: TGTGCCAGTAGGCCGGGACAGGGGAATTCACCCCTCCACTTT.

The sample holds a few counts of this clone. V gene TRBV25-1 combines with J gene TRBJ1-4; 7 nucleotides line up with TRBD1. CDR3 size: 17 residues. Losses at the gene ends were 7 bases for V and 3 bases for J; bases not matched to a gene: 14. CDR1 is MGHDK and CDR2 is SYGVNS in the germline V gene. As DNA, the CDR3 is TGTGCCAGCACCGCGAGGGGGCCCGGGGGCTCTAATGAAAAACTGTTTTTT. Its translation is CASTARGPGGSNEKLFF.

The chain joins TRBV2 to TRBJ1-5; 9 nucleotides align to TRBD1. CDR1 and CDR2 from the germline V gene are SNHLY and FYNNEI. V was clipped by 5 bases and J by 3 bases; unmatched bases: 5. This CDR3 is built from 15 residues. CDR3 protein: CASSLQGANNQPQHF. As DNA, the CDR3 is TGTGCCAGCAGTTTACAGGGGGCGAACAATCAGCCCCAGCATTTT.

The CDR3 DNA sequence: TGTGCCAGCAGTTCCACAGGGGGCGGATTCGAGCAGTACTTC. Its protein product is CASSSTGGGFEQYF. This rearrangement joins TRBV28 to TRBJ2-7; 9 nucleotides match TRBD1. Germline assignment: CDR1 MDHEN and CDR2 SYDVKM. CDR3 length: 14 amino acids. With V trimmed by 4 bases and J by 6 bases, 7 bases remained unmatched.

This clone showed up just a few times. The chain carries TRBV19 and TRBJ1-3; 8 nucleotides line up with TRBD1. The CDR3 is 15 residues long. V dropped 4 bases and J dropped 1; count of bases not matched to a gene: 3. Germline CDR1 LNHDA, CDR2 SQIVND (reference sequence). CDR3 sequence: CASSKTGESGNTIYF. The CDR3 DNA follows: TGTGCCAGTAGTAAGACAGGGGAGTCTGGAAACACCATATATTTT.

The chain carries TRBV2 and TRBJ1-2; a weak D match, TRBD1 (6 bases). Between the trimmed V and J ends, which lost 7 bases and 4 bases, there was a span of 19 bases. This CDR3 contains 15 residues. Per germline, CDR1 SNHLY and CDR2 FYNNEI. The DNA of the CDR3 is TGTGCCAGCACCCGAGAGGTAGGGGGAAGCTATGGCTACACCTTC. This translates into CASTREVGGSYGYTF.

The chain couples TRBV7-2 to TRBJ2-7; possible D gene TRBD2, 5 bases. Deletions cut 0 bases from V and 3 bases from J, with 12 bases between. CDR1 is SGHTA and CDR2 is FQGNSA in the germline V gene. This CDR3 has 15 residues. CDR3 DNA sequence: TGTGCCAGCAGCTTAGCCCTGGCGGCGGGCTACGAGCAGTACTTC. Its translation: CASSLALAAGYEQYF.

CDR3 residues: CASSLVGGGADEQFF. The CDR3 DNA reads TGTGCCAGCAGCTTAGTCGGAGGGGGGGCAGATGAGCAGTTCTTC. The chain uses TRBV11-2 and TRBJ2-1, with D maybe TRBD2 (7 bases). This CDR3 spans 15 amino acids. Germline V gene lookup returns CDR1 SGHAT and CDR2 FQNNGV. V dropped 1 base and J dropped 8 bases, with 15 bases sitting between them.

The chain carries TRBV18 and TRBJ1-1, with TRBD1 matching over 7 bases. With 4 bases clipped from V and 1 base from J, the junction kept 6 bases outside the gene matches. Germline V gene lookup returns CDR1 KGHSH and CDR2 LQKENI. The CDR3 is 15 residues long. CDR3 nucleotides: TGTGCCAGCTCACTGCATCAGGGGGAGAACACTGAAGCTTTCTTT. Amino acids: CASSLHQGENTEAFF.

The gene calls are TRBV13 and TRBJ2-1; D gene uncertain. The length of the CDR3 is 14 residues. Germline assignment: CDR1 PRHDT and CDR2 FYEKMQ (reference sequence). V was shortened by 4 bases and J by 5 bases, with 12 bases between the two germline ends. The CDR3 reads CASSSGDLDNEQFF. The CDR3 bases are TGTGCCAGCAGCTCCGGCGATCTAGACAATGAGCAGTTCTTC. Based on the CDR3 plus reference TRBV13 and TRBJ2-1, the full variable domain is AAGVIQSPRHLIKEKRETATLKCYPIPRHDTVYWYQQGPGQDPQFLISFYEKMQSDKGSIPDRFSAQQFSDYHSELNMSSLELGDSALYFCASSSGDLDNEQFFGPGTRLTVL.